The 26 T cell receptor beta chains below were found in one sample sequenced in a study of blood T cell repertoires in COVID-19. Using immunoSEQ multiplex PCR, the repertoire was profiled, and TCRdb retains in-frame clones only, with some absent. Of over 60,000 clones in the sample, roughly 79% were seen once. Sequencing was performed on peripheral blood. The receptors come from a human donor in a cohort sampled during active COVID-19.

The V call is TRBV4-1, the J call TRBJ2-4; weak D call: TRBD1 (6 bases). The CDR3 is made up of 16 amino acids. Looked up from germline, CDR1 is MGHRA and CDR2 is YSYEKL. Trimming removed 1 base from V and 2 bases from J, with 12 bases in between. In DNA form, the CDR3 reads TGCGCCAGCAGCCAAGTGACACAGGGTTCCAAAAACATTCAGTACTTC. It specifies CASSQVTQGSKNIQYF.

The chain couples TRBV10-3 to TRBJ1-5, with 9 bases lining up with TRBD1. In germline, CDR1 is ENHRY, CDR2 SYGVKD. The ends lost 2 bases at V and 6 bases at J; junction bases unmatched: 8. This CDR3 comprises 16 residues. CDR3 bases: TGTGCCATCAGTGAGAATTTGGGACAGGGTCGTCAGCCCCAGCATTTT. This encodes CAISENLGQGRQPQHF.

CDR3 DNA sequence: TGTGCCATCGGAGCCGGGACAGGGGACTATGGCTACACCTTC. Amino acids: CAIGAGTGDYGYTF. This sequence joins TRBV10-3 and TRBJ1-2; TRBD1 aligns across 10 bases. Germline CDR1 and CDR2: ENHRY and SYGVKD. J gave up 3 bases and V 8 bases, and 6 bases lay outside the gene matches. This CDR3 has 14 amino acids.

The chain links TRBV3-1 (or the pseudogene TRBV3-2) to TRBJ2-7; D not resolved. The germline V gene has CDR1 LGHDT and CDR2 YNNKEL (reference sequence). This CDR3 comprises 13 residues. V lost 0 bases, J lost 3 bases, and 6 bases lay in between. The DNA of the CDR3 is TGTGCCAGCAGCCAAGATGGGCGCTACGAGCAGTACTTC. This encodes CASSQDGRYEQYF.

This clone was counted a single time. The rearrangement joins TRBV10-3 to TRBJ2-1, with a possible D match to TRBD2 (6 bases). The CDR3 covers 13 residues. V was cut by 5 bases and J by 6 bases, with 11 bases left in between. Germline V gene sequence: CDR1 ENHRY, CDR2 SYGVKD. The DNA of the CDR3 is TGTGCCATCAGTCAACAGGAGGGCAATGAGCAGTTCTTC. This codes for CAISQQEGNEQFF.

The rearrangement links TRBV5-4 to TRBJ2-7; TRBD1 matches 10 bases. The CDR3 has 14 residues. Germline CDR1 SGHNT, CDR2 YYREEE (reference sequence). Trimming removed 0 bases from V and 7 bases from J; junction bases left unmatched: 4. The CDR3 here is CASSLGQGAYEQYF. The CDR3 coding sequence is TGTGCCAGCAGCTTGGGACAGGGGGCTTATGAGCAGTACTTC.

The chain couples TRBV6-2 or TRBV6-3 to TRBJ1-2; D might be TRBD1 (6 bases). The V end was cut by 0 bases, the J end by 8 bases, with 16 bases between. CDR1 MNHEY and CDR2 SVGEGT come from the germline V gene. This CDR3 comprises 15 residues. This CDR3 reads CASSYSTQGFNGYTF. The CDR3 nucleotides are TGTGCCAGCAGTTACTCGACCCAGGGGTTTAACGGCTACACCTTC.

Only a few counts were recorded for this clone. The J gene is TRBJ1-2, the V gene TRBV12-3 or TRBV12-4; 9 nucleotides align to TRBD1. The CDR3 contains 13 residues. V was pared by 2 bases and J by 8 bases, with 3 bases of the junction left unmatched. The CDR3 coding sequence is TGTGCCAGCAGTTTAAGGGACAGGGAAGGCTACACCTTC. This gives the protein CASSLRDREGYTF.

In this sample, this clone turned up a few times. This chain joins TRBV3-1 (or the pseudogene TRBV3-2) and TRBJ1-3; a weak D match, TRBD1 (6 bases). This CDR3 region has 14 residues. Germline values: CDR1 LGHDT, CDR2 YNNKEL (reference sequence). V was clipped by 4 bases and J by 3 bases, with 10 bases between them. CDR3 in amino acids: CASSLGDIGNTIYF. The DNA of the CDR3 is TGTGCCAGCAGCCTAGGGGACATTGGAAACACCATATATTTT.

This clone came up a few times. V usage is TRBV18 and J usage is TRBJ1-6; a weak D match, TRBD1 (6 bases). Trimming took off 2 bases at V and 8 bases at J, with 13 bases between the two ends. The length of the CDR3 is 15 residues. Germline CDR1 reads KGHSH; CDR2 reads LQKENI. The CDR3 DNA sequence: TGTGCCAGCTCACCAAGGGGGTTGGGTGATTCACCCCTCCACTTT. It specifies CASSPRGLGDSPLHF.

V usage is TRBV4-2 and J usage is TRBJ1-6; maybe TRBD1 (6 bases). The CDR3 runs to 15 residues. Trimming pared 0 bases from V and 11 bases from J, leaving 14 bases between. The germline gives CDR1 LGHNA, CDR2 YNFKEQ. CDR3 coding DNA: TGTGCCAGCAGCCAAGACAACAGGGACGAAACACCCCTCCACTTT. It translates to CASSQDNRDETPLHF.

This clone was seen more than once but under ten times. The chain uses TRBV2 and TRBJ1-1; 8 positions match TRBD1. The CDR3 consists of 15 residues. The junction had 12 bases not matched to a gene; V was cut back by 5 bases and J by 7 bases. In germline, CDR1 is SNHLY, CDR2 FYNNEI. In nucleotides, the CDR3 is TGTGCCAGCAGTCCAAGACCCACAGGGGGTGGTGAAGCTTTCTTT. The encoded protein is CASSPRPTGGGEAFF.

In its sample, this clone was seen a few times. The chain is built from TRBV7-9 and TRBJ2-7; 9 bases agree with TRBD1. Germline trimming cut 5 bases from V and 2 bases from J; bases unmatched to any gene: 10. CDR3 length equals 16 residues. The germline V gene encodes CDR1 SEHNR and CDR2 FQNEAQ (reference sequence). The CDR3 sequence: CASSPTARTGAYEQYF. The CDR3, as DNA: TGTGCCAGCAGCCCCACCGCCCGGACAGGGGCCTACGAGCAGTACTTC. The full variable domain, rest sourced from reference TRBV7-9 and TRBJ2-7, is DTGVSQNPRHKITKRGQNVTFRCDPISEHNRLYWYRQTLGQGPEFLTYFQNEAQLEKSRLLSDRFSAERPKGSFSTLEIQRTEQGDSAMYLCASSPTARTGAYEQYFGPGTRLTVT.

This sequence joins TRBV7-9 and TRBJ2-2; tentative D call: TRBD2 (5 bases). The V end lost 8 bases, the J end lost 7 bases, and 5 bases lay between the germline ends. CDR1 and CDR2 from the germline V gene are SEHNR and FQNEAQ (reference sequence). CDR3 length equals 10 residues. This chain's CDR3 is CASEGGELFF. In DNA form, the CDR3 reads TGTGCCAGCGAGGGCGGGGAGCTGTTTTTT.

The chain carries TRBV10-3 and TRBJ1-2, with a tentative D call TRBD1 (6 bases). The CDR3 has 12 amino acids. The germline V and J ends were trimmed by 4 bases and 6 bases, with 9 bases remaining between them. CDR1 and CDR2 from the germline V gene are ENHRY and SYGVKD. CDR3 sequence reads: CAISGSGDGYTF. For the CDR3, the DNA is TGTGCCATCAGTGGATCAGGGGATGGCTACACCTTC.

The chain uses TRBV11-2 and TRBJ2-5, with 7 bases matching TRBD1. The V gene end was trimmed by 6 bases and the J gene end by 7 bases; junction bases not matched to a gene: 11. Germline CDR1 reads SGHAT; CDR2 reads FQNNGV. The CDR3 totals 14 residues. The chain's CDR3 is CASRTQGESGTQYF. In nucleotides, the CDR3 is TGTGCCAGCAGAACTCAGGGGGAGTCGGGGACCCAGTACTTC.

This chain connects TRBV18 to TRBJ2-1, with a possible D match to TRBD1 (6 bases). The CDR3 consists of 12 residues. Germline values: CDR1 KGHSH, CDR2 LQKENI. V was pared by 4 bases and J by 9 bases, with 10 bases between. The CDR3 sequence: CASSLQGFEQFF. The CDR3 DNA follows: TGTGCCAGCTCACTACAGGGTTTTGAGCAGTTCTTC.

The genes are TRBV16 and TRBJ1-2; D gene ambiguous. CDR1 KGHSY and CDR2 FQNENV come from the germline V gene. CDR3 size: 13 residues. Deletions cut 7 bases from V and 2 bases from J, with 11 bases between. In nucleotides, the CDR3 is TGTGCCAGCACCACCGCGCTGAACTATGGCTACACCTTC. Residues: CASTTALNYGYTF.

CDR3 DNA sequence: TGTGCCAGCAGCCAGGGGGCCAGGAGCTACGAGCAGTACTTC. As protein: CASSQGARSYEQYF. The genes are TRBV5-6 and TRBJ2-7; TRBD1 matches 8 bases. Germline loops: CDR1 SGHDT, CDR2 YYEEEE. V shed 4 bases and J 3 bases; nucleotides not matched to a gene: 6. The CDR3 loop spans 14 amino acids.

The genes are TRBV6-1 and TRBJ2-2; 8 nucleotides match TRBD1. Germline lookup yields CDR1 MNHNS and CDR2 SASEGT. The J segment lost 3 bases and the V segment lost 2 bases, leaving 5 bases of the junction unmatched. This CDR3 has 16 residues. CDR3 DNA: TGTGCCAGCAGTGAACGGACAGGGACGGACACCGGGGAGCTGTTTTTT. It translates to CASSERTGTDTGELFF.

The chain has TRBV25-1 and TRBJ2-1; TRBD2 might be the D (7 bases). The V and J ends lost 6 bases and 6 bases respectively, with 24 bases between them. CDR1 and CDR2 from the germline V gene are MGHDK and SYGVNS. CDR3 length: 17 residues. CDR3 in amino acids: CASSPGGRRQAFNEQFF. The CDR3, as DNA: TGTGCCAGCAGCCCCGGGGGGAGACGACAGGCTTTCAATGAGCAGTTCTTC.

This clone was recorded a few times. The chain joins TRBV30 to TRBJ2-5; a possible D gene is TRBD1 (6 bases). This CDR3 contains 14 residues. In germline, CDR1 is GTSNPN, CDR2 SVGIG (reference sequence). V shed 0 bases and J shed 5 bases, with 13 bases lying between them. The CDR3, as DNA: TGTGCCTGGAGTGTTTTTGGGGGCCGGGAGACCCAGTACTTC. It is translated as CAWSVFGGRETQYF.

The genes are TRBV7-2 and TRBJ1-5; perhaps TRBD1 as D (5 bases). Per the germline V gene, CDR1 is SGHTA and CDR2 is FQGNSA. V was shortened by 1 base and J by 5 bases, with 6 bases between the two germline ends. This CDR3 is 13 amino acids long. The CDR3: CASSLGGYQPQHF. The DNA of the CDR3 is TGTGCCAGCAGCTTAGGGGGCTATCAGCCCCAGCATTTT.

The chain has TRBV5-1 and TRBJ2-1; 11 bases agree with TRBD2. V was pared by 4 bases and J by 6 bases, with 9 bases of the junction left unmatched. Germline CDR1 is SGHRS and CDR2 is YFSETQ. The CDR3 is 16 amino acids. The CDR3 region has the DNA TGCGCCAGCAGCCCGAAGGCTAGCGGGAGGAGCAATGAGCAGTTCTTC. Residues: CASSPKASGRSNEQFF.

This clone came up a few times. The genes are TRBV30 and TRBJ1-6; D uncertain. The germline gives CDR1 GTSNPN, CDR2 SVGIG (reference sequence). Trimming took off 8 bases at V and 6 bases at J, with 14 bases between the two ends. This CDR3 is built from 13 residues. This CDR3 is CAGVGQFNSPLHF. The DNA of the CDR3 is TGTGCCGGTGTGGGCCAGTTTAATTCACCCCTCCACTTT.

J is TRBJ2-5 and V is TRBV30; no firm D call. CDR3 length equals 13 residues. CDR1 is GTSNPN and CDR2 is SVGIG in the germline V gene (reference sequence). The V end lost 4 bases, the J end lost 5 bases, and 14 bases lay between the germline ends. This CDR3 reads CAWNVQSGETQYF. The CDR3 coding sequence is TGTGCCTGGAACGTACAATCCGGGGAGACCCAGTACTTC.